A selection of T cell receptor beta chains follows, all from one sample in a study of technical replicates of blood from a handful of donors. TCRdb's copy holds only in-frame clones and misses some; the assay was immunoSEQ multiplex PCR. The table shows 66,000 or so clones, with roughly 97% occurring only once. Sequenced input: T cells isolated from PBMCs. These TCRs come from a human donor in good health. CDR3s include the opening cysteine and the closing phenylalanine or tryptophan. Each record gives: clone size, D gene, J gene, V gene, CDR3 protein, CDR3 DNA. The D gene is left open where the match is weak. Some rows have no size entry. The others give once, few or many, or a class for an expanded clone.

>NA|NA|TRBJ2-2|TRBV4-1
CASSQGQGRTGELFF
TGCGCCAGCAGCCAAGGCCAGGGGCGGACCGGGGAGCTGTTTTTT
>NA|NA|TRBJ2-1|TRBV7-9
CASSLSTPFDEQFF
TGTGCCAGCAGCCTATCTACCCCATTCGATGAGCAGTTCTTC
>NA|TRBD2|TRBJ2-5|TRBV7-3
CASSPGGGLAETQYF
TGTGCCAGCAGCCCTGGGGGCGGACTAGCCGAGACCCAGTACTTC
>once|TRBD2|TRBJ2-5|TRBV10-3
CAISESPLAGGKTQYF
TGTGCCATCAGTGAGTCTCCCCTAGCGGGAGGAAAGACCCAGTACTTC
>NA|TRBD2|TRBJ2-7|TRBV4-2
CASSQQERGGYEQYF
TGTGCCAGCAGCCAACAAGAGCGGGGGGGCTACGAGCAGTACTTC
>NA|NA|TRBJ2-3|TRBV2
CASRPTPANEYTQYF
TGTGCCAGCAGACCAACCCCAGCGAATGAGTATACGCAGTATTTT
>NA|TRBD1|TRBJ2-5|TRBV5-1
CASSNRGETQYF
TGCGCCAGCAGCAACAGGGGTGAGACCCAGTACTTC
>NA|TRBD2|TRBJ2-1|TRBV4-1
CASSHRTSGNYNEQFF
TGCGCCAGCAGCCACCGGACTAGCGGGAACTACAATGAGCAGTTCTTC
>NA|NA|TRBJ2-7|TRBV19
CASRKGGTYEQYF
TGTGCCAGTAGAAAGGGGGGGACCTACGAGCAGTACTTC
>NA|NA|TRBJ2-2|TRBV5-4
CASGGTGELFF
TGTGCCAGCGGAGGCACCGGGGAGCTGTTTTTT
>NA|NA|TRBJ1-1|TRBV7-9
CASSFGQAEAFF
TGTGCCAGCAGCTTCGGACAAGCTGAAGCTTTCTTT
>NA|TRBD1|TRBJ1-2|TRBV10-1
CASGTGAGGHDGYTF
TGCGCCAGCGGGACAGGGGCCGGGGGACATGATGGCTACACCTTC
>NA|TRBD1|TRBJ2-1|TRBV28
CASSLWLHRDSYNEQFF
TGTGCCAGCAGTTTATGGCTACACCGGGACAGTTACAATGAGCAGTTCTTC
>NA|TRBD1|TRBJ1-1|TRBV5-3
CAGITDRLNTEAFF
TGTGCCGGGATTACGGACAGGTTGAACACTGAAGCTTTCTTT
>NA|NA|TRBJ2-5|TRBV5-1
CASSLDPRQETQYF
TGCGCCAGCAGCTTGGACCCCAGGCAAGAGACCCAGTACTTC
>NA|NA|TRBJ1-2|TRBV6-1
CASSMGRGANYGYTF
TGTGCCAGCAGTATGGGCAGGGGAGCTAACTATGGCTACACCTTC
>NA|NA|TRBJ2-2|TRBV6-5
CASSYSKRPGVGELFF
TGTGCCAGCAGTTACTCGAAACGGCCAGGGGTCGGGGAGCTGTTTTTT
>NA|NA|TRBJ2-1|TRBV5-1
CASSLGGLTNEQFF
TGCGCCAGCAGCTTGGGTGGGCTGACCAATGAGCAGTTCTTC
>NA|NA|TRBJ1-1|TRBV5-1
CASSWTWNTEAFF
TGCGCCAGCAGCTGGACATGGAACACTGAAGCTTTCTTT
>NA|TRBD1|TRBJ2-1|TRBV5-1
CASSLSRDREQFF
TGCGCCAGCAGCCTATCACGGGACAGGGAGCAGTTCTTC
>NA|NA|TRBJ1-5|TRBV4-1
CASSPLGDPGSNQPQHF
TGCGCCAGCAGCCCCCTGGGCGACCCGGGAAGCAATCAGCCCCAGCATTTT
>NA|TRBD1|TRBJ1-1|TRBV11-2
CASSPTRGRTEAFF
TGTGCCAGCAGCCCTACGAGGGGGCGCACTGAAGCTTTCTTT
>NA|TRBD1|TRBJ2-5|TRBV5-1
CASSTGQETQYF
TGCGCCAGCAGCACGGGACAGGAGACCCAGTACTTC
>NA|TRBD2|TRBJ2-3|TRBV25-1
CASSELGLSTGDTQYF
TGTGCCAGCAGTGAATTGGGACTATCTACTGGGGATACGCAGTATTTT
>NA|NA|TRBJ1-1|TRBV9
CASSVVPAPRDTEAFF
TGTGCCAGCAGCGTAGTCCCAGCTCCCCGGGACACTGAAGCTTTCTTT
>NA|TRBD2|TRBJ2-1|TRBV2
CASSGSLAGDYEQFF
TGTGCCAGCAGTGGTTCACTAGCGGGAGACTATGAGCAGTTCTTC
>NA|NA|TRBJ1-5|TRBV6-1
CASSGHRTSSNQPQHF
TGTGCCAGCAGTGGTCACCGCACCAGTAGCAATCAGCCCCAGCATTTT
>NA|NA|TRBJ2-7|TRBV6-1
CASSEAHFARNEQYF
TGTGCCAGCAGTGAAGCGCATTTCGCTAGGAACGAGCAGTACTTC
>NA|NA|TRBJ2-5|TRBV9
CASSVSGNQETQYF
TGTGCCAGCAGCGTCTCAGGGAACCAAGAGACCCAGTACTTC
>NA|NA|TRBJ2-2|TRBV5-4
CASRVQGPGELFF
TGTGCCAGCAGAGTACAGGGTCCCGGGGAGCTGTTTTTT
>NA|NA|TRBJ2-2|TRBV23-1
CASIRGPQGNLTGELFF
TGCGCCAGCATTAGGGGCCCCCAGGGAAATCTCACCGGGGAGCTGTTTTTT
>NA|TRBD2|TRBJ2-1|TRBV7-9
CASSIPPGLESYNEQFF
TGTGCCAGCAGCATACCACCGGGACTAGAGTCCTACAATGAGCAGTTCTTC
>NA|NA|TRBJ2-7|TRBV5-1
CASSLAIMGGEQYF
TGCGCCAGCAGCTTGGCAATTATGGGGGGCGAGCAGTACTTC
>NA|TRBD1|TRBJ1-2|TRBV27
CASSSQGFKSGYTF
TGTGCCAGCAGTTCACAGGGGTTTAAGAGTGGCTACACCTTC
>NA|NA|TRBJ2-3|TRBV5-6
CASSFFTSTDTQYF
TGTGCCAGCAGCTTTTTTACTAGCACAGATACGCAGTATTTT